This entry lists 13 T cell receptor beta chains sequenced from one sample in a study of blood T cell repertoires in COVID-19. Profiled with immunoSEQ multiplex PCR; TCRdb holds only in-frame clones, not every one. The sample holds 250,000 or so clones, just under 90% seen once. Input material: PBMCs or T cells enriched from blood (not recorded which). These receptors were obtained from a man aged 50 to 60 who had been exposed to COVID-19.

The rearrangement joins TRBV28 to TRBJ2-7; 7 positions agree with TRBD2. Per germline, CDR1 MDHEN and CDR2 SYDVKM. Trimming cost V 6 bases and J 3 bases; bases outside gene matches: 8. This CDR3 region has 14 residues. DNA of the CDR3: TGTGCCAGCAGAGCGGGACCAGCAGACTACGAGCAGTACGTC. Protein: CASRAGPADYEQYV.

The V gene is TRBV11-3, the J gene TRBJ2-3, with D possibly TRBD1 on 5 matching bases. V lost 6 bases to trimming and J lost 7 bases, with 11 bases between them. This CDR3 is 12 amino acids long. Germline CDR1 is SGHNT and CDR2 is YENEEA. The CDR3 is CASRKDINTQYF. Here the CDR3 DNA reads TGTGCCAGCAGGAAGGACATCAATACGCAGTATTTT.

The V call is TRBV3-1 (or the pseudogene TRBV3-2), the J call TRBJ1-6; D is ambiguous. The CDR3 spans 14 residues. CDR1 and CDR2 (germline): LGHDT, YNNKEL (reference sequence). V was trimmed by 1 base and J by 9 bases, leaving 10 bases between them. The CDR3 bases are TGTGCCAGCAGCCAAGGCCGAAATAGTTCACCCCTCCACTTT. This translates into CASSQGRNSSPLHF.

This clone was detected only a few times. V usage is TRBV30 and J usage is TRBJ1-6, with D unclear. Trimming stripped 2 bases from V and 9 bases from J, with 8 bases between. CDR3 size: 12 residues. Germline V gives CDR1 GTSNPN, CDR2 SVGIG (reference sequence). Here the CDR3 DNA reads TGTGCCTGGAGTCTTCGGGTTTCACCCCTCCACTTT. Translating it yields CAWSLRVSPLHF.

CDR3 sequence reads: CASSADRGDTEAFF. The DNA of the CDR3 is TGTGCCAGCAGTGCTGACAGGGGGGACACTGAAGCTTTCTTT. This chain connects TRBV2 to TRBJ1-1, with TRBD1 identical over 9 bases. The CDR3 extends over 14 amino acids. The V gene's germline CDR1 is SNHLY and CDR2 FYNNEI. With 4 bases clipped from V and 3 bases from J, the junction kept 3 bases outside the gene matches.

The rearrangement joins TRBV24-1 to TRBJ2-2; D uncertain. Germline assignment: CDR1 KGHDR and CDR2 SFDVKD. V gave up 4 bases and J gave up 1 base, with 9 bases separating them. The CDR3 is 15 residues long. In DNA, the CDR3 is TGTGCCACCAGTGACAGACATCTGAACACCGGGGAGCTGTTTTTT. This translates into CATSDRHLNTGELFF.

The V call is TRBV7-2, the J call TRBJ1-6; 9 nucleotides line up with TRBD1. Germline V lookup: CDR1 SGHTA, CDR2 FQGNSA. J lost 6 bases, V lost 5 bases, and 5 bases had no gene match. The CDR3 has 15 amino acids. CDR3 sequence (DNA): TGTGCCAGCAGCCGCAAGGGACAGGGTAATTCACCCCTCCACTTT. Translation: CASSRKGQGNSPLHF.

The chain combines TRBV19 with TRBJ2-3, with 8 bases that match TRBD1. This CDR3 has 16 amino acids. Germline lookup yields CDR1 LNHDA and CDR2 SQIVND (reference sequence). V was pared by 1 base and J by 4 bases, with 7 bases of the junction left unmatched. The CDR3 spells CASSIGGRGPSDTQYF. CDR3 coding DNA: TGTGCCAGTAGTATAGGGGGCAGGGGGCCCTCAGATACGCAGTATTTT. Full variable domain (rest looked up from reference TRBV19 and TRBJ2-3): DGGITQSPKYLFRKEGQNVTLSCEQNLNHDAMYWYRQDPGQGLRLIYYSQIVNDFQKGDIAEGYSVSREKKESFPLTVTSAQKNPTAFYLCASSIGGRGPSDTQYFGPGTRLTVL.

The chain joins TRBV5-6 to TRBJ1-1, with 7 nucleotides matching TRBD1. This CDR3 comprises 16 residues. The V and J ends lost 0 bases and 4 bases, in that order; junction bases with no gene match: 9. CDR1 and CDR2 from the germline V gene are SGHDT and YYEEEE. CDR3 DNA: TGTGCCAGCAGCTTGGTCACAGGGGCTGTTCGCACTGAAGCTTTCTTT. This encodes CASSLVTGAVRTEAFF.

The rearrangement uses TRBV6-1 and TRBJ1-2; D remains ambiguous. With 5 bases removed from V and 5 bases from J, the gap between germline ends came to 9 bases. The CDR3 is 12 residues long. Germline CDR1 and CDR2: MNHNS and SASEGT. CDR3 residues: CASSLDRYGYTF. The CDR3 DNA follows: TGTGCCAGCAGTTTAGATCGGTATGGCTACACCTTC.

This chain joins TRBV7-9 and TRBJ2-3, with D tentatively TRBD2 (5 bases). Per germline, CDR1 SEHNR and CDR2 FQNEAQ (reference sequence). The CDR3 has 13 residues. V was trimmed by 5 bases and J by 6 bases, leaving 12 bases between them. The CDR3 bases are TGTGCCAGCAGCCCCTGGACTGCTGATACGCAGTATTTT. Its translation is CASSPWTADTQYF.

This clone was seen a single time. This chain connects TRBV5-1 to TRBJ2-7; 9 bases match TRBD1. V lost 0 bases and J lost 3; bases outside the gene matches: 4. CDR3 size: 15 residues. From germline, CDR1 is SGHRS and CDR2 YFSETQ. The CDR3 DNA reads as TGCGCCAGCAGCTTGGCCGTGACAGGGGGCTACGAGCAGTACTTC. Its protein product is CASSLAVTGGYEQYF.

The chain couples TRBV11-2 to TRBJ1-2, with 7 bases fitting TRBD1. CDR1 SGHAT and CDR2 FQNNGV come from the germline V gene. The CDR3 spans 15 residues. Unmatched junction bases numbered 10, after V lost 5 bases and J lost 4 bases. The CDR3 DNA reads TGTGCCAGCAGCGCCCCACAGGGGAGCGGCTATGGCTACACCTTC. Amino acids: CASSAPQGSGYGYTF.